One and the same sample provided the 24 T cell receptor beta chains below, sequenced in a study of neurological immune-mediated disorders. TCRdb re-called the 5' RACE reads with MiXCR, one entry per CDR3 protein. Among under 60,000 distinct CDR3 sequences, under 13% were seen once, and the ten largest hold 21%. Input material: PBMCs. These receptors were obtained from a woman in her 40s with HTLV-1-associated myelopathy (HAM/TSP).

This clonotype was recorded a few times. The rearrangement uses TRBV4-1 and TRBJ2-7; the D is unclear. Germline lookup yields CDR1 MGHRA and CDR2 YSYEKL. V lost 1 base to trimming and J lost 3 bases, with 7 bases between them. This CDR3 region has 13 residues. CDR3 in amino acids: CASSQVQDYEQYF. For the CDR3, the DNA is TGCGCCAGCAGCCAAGTTCAGGACTACGAGCAGTACTTC.

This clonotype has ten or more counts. This CDR3 reads CASSQVKGFQPQHF. CDR3 nucleotides: TGCGCCAGCAGCCAAGTTAAGGGTTTTCAGCCCCAGCATTTT. The chain uses TRBV4-3 and TRBJ1-5; D remains ambiguous. V was trimmed by 1 base and J by 6 bases, leaving 10 bases between them. Germline-derived CDR1 and CDR2 are LGHNA and YSLEER. The CDR3 has 14 residues.

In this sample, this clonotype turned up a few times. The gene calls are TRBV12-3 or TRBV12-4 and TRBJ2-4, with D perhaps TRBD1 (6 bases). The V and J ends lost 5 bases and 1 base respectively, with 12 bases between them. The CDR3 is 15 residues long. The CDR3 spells CASSKGEGAKNIQYF. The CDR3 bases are TGTGCCAGCAGTAAGGGGGAAGGGGCCAAAAACATTCAGTACTTC.

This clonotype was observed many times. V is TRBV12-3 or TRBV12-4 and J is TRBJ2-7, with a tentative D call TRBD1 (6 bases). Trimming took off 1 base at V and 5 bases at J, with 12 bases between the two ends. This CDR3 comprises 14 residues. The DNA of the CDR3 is TGTGCCAGCAGTTTAGGGCAGGGGATCCACGAGCAGTACTTC. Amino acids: CASSLGQGIHEQYF.

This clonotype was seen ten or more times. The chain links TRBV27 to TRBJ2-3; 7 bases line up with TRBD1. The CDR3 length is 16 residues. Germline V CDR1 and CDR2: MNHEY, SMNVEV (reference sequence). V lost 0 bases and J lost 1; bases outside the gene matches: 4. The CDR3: CASSLSGQAGTDTQYF. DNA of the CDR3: TGTGCCAGCAGTTTATCTGGACAGGCAGGCACAGATACGCAGTATTTT.

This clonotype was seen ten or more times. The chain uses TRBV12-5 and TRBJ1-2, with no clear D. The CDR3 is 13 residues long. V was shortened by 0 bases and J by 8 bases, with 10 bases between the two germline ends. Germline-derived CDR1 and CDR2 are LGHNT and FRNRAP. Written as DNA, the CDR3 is TGTGCTAGTGGTTTGGTACTCGGGTTAGGCTACACCTTC. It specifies CASGLVLGLGYTF. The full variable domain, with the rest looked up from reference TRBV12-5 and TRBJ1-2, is DARVTQTPRHKVTEMGQEVTMRCQPILGHNTVFWYRQTMMQGLELLAYFRNRAPLDDSGMPKDRFSAEMPDATLATLKIQPSEPRDSAVYFCASGLVLGLGYTFGSGTRLTVV.

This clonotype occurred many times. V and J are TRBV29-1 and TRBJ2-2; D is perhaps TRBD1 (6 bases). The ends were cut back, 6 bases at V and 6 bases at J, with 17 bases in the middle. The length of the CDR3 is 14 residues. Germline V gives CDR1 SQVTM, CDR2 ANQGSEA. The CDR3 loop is CSVVTGYKPGELFF. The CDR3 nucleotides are TGCAGCGTGGTAACAGGGTACAAGCCCGGGGAGCTGTTTTTT.

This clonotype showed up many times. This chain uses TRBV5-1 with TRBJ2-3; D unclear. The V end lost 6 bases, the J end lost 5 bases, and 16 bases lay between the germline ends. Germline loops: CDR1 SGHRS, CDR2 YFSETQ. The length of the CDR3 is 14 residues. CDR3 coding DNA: TGCGCCAGCACCCCTTTGCCCGCTAAAGATACGCAGTATTTT. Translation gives CASTPLPAKDTQYF.

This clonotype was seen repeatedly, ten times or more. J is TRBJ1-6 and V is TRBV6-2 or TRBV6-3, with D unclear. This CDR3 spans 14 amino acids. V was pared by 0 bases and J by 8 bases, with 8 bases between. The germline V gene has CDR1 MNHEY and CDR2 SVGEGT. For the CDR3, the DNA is TGTGCCAGCAGTTACTCCGGGGAATATTCACCCCTCCACTTT. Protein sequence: CASSYSGEYSPLHF.

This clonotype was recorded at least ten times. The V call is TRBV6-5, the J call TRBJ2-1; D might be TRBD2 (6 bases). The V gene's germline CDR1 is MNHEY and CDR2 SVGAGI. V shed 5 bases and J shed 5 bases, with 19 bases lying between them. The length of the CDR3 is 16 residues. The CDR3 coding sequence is TGTGCCAGCAGTATAAATTACGGGACTCACAACAATGAGCAGTTCTTC. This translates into CASSINYGTHNNEQFF.

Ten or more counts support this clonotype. The DNA for the CDR3 is TGCAGTGCTAGCCCTCTAGAGAGGAGGAGAGGAGAGACCCAGTACTTC. It yields the protein CSASPLERRRGETQYF. The chain recombines TRBV20-1 with TRBJ2-5, with a possible D match to TRBD2 (5 bases). Deletions cut 3 bases from V and 4 bases from J, with 21 bases between. CDR1 is DFQATT, CDR2 SNEGSKA, per germline (reference sequence). The CDR3 totals 16 residues.

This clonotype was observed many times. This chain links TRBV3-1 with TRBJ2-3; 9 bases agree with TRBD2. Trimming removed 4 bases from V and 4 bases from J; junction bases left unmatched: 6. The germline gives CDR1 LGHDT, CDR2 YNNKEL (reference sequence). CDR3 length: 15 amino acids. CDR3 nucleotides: TGTGCCAGCAGCCTCACCGGGACTAGCTCAGATACGCAGTATTTT. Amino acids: CASSLTGTSSDTQYF.

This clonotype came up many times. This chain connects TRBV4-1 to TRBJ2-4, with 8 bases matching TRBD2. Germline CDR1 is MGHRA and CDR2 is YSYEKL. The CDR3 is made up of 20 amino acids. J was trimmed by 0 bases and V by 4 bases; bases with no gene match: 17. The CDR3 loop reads CASSPGVLADINLAKNIQYF. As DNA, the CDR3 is TGCGCCAGCAGCCCGGGTGTACTAGCGGACATTAATTTAGCCAAAAACATTCAGTACTTC.

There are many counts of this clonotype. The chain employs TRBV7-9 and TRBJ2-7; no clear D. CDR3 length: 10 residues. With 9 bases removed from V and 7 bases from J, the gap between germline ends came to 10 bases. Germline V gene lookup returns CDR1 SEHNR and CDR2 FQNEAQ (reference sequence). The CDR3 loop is CARVFREQYF. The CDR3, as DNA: TGTGCCAGGGTATTCAGGGAGCAGTACTTC. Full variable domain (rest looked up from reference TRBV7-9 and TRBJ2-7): DTGVSQNPRHKITKRGQNVTFRCDPISEHNRLYWYRQTLGQGPEFLTYFQNEAQLEKSRLLSDRFSAERPKGSFSTLEIQRTEQGDSAMYLCARVFREQYFGPGTRLTVT.

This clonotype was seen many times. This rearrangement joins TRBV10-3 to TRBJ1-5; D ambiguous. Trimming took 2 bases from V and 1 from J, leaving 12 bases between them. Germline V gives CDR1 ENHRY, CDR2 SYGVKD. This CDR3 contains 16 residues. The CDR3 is CAISEGVRESNQPQHF. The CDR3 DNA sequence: TGTGCCATCAGTGAGGGCGTGCGGGAGAGCAATCAGCCCCAGCATTTT.

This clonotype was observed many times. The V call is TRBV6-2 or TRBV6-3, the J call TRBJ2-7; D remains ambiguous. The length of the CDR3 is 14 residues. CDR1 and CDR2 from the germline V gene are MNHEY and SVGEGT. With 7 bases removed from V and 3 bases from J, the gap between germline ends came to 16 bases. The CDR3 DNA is TGTGCCAGCACAAGGTCTGGGTTTATCTACGAGCAGTACTTC. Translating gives CASTRSGFIYEQYF.

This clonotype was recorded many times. DNA for the CDR3: TGCAGTGCTAGCCAGGCCCAGGTCCCTCTAGATACGCAGTATTTT. Its translation is CSASQAQVPLDTQYF. The chain links TRBV20-1 to TRBJ2-3; D unresolved. Trimming pared 3 bases from V and 5 bases from J, leaving 18 bases between. There are 15 residues in the CDR3. Looked up from germline, CDR1 is DFQATT and CDR2 is SNEGSKA (reference sequence).

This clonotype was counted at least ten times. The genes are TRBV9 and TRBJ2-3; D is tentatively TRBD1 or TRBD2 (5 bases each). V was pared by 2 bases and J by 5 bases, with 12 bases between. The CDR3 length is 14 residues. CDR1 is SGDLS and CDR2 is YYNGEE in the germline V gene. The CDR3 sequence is CASSVRGEKDTQYF. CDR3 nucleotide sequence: TGTGCCAGCAGCGTTCGAGGGGAGAAAGATACGCAGTATTTT. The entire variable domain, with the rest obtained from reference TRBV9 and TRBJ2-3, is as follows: DSGVTQTPKHLITATGQRVTLRCSPRSGDLSVYWYQQSLDQGLQFLIQYYNGEERAKGNILERFSAQQFPDLHSELNLSSLELGDSALYFCASSVRGEKDTQYFGPGTRLTVL.

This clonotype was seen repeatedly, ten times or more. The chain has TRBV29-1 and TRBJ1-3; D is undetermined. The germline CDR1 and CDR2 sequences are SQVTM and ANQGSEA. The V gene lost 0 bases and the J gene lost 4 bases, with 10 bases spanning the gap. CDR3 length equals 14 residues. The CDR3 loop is CSVEDTSVGNTIYF. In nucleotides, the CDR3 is TGCAGCGTTGAAGATACATCAGTAGGAAACACCATATATTTT.

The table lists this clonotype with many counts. CDR3 residues: CASSQEPAGNTEAFF. In DNA form, the CDR3 reads TGCGCCAGCAGCCAAGAACCCGCAGGGAACACTGAAGCTTTCTTT. The chain joins TRBV4-1 to TRBJ1-1; unclear D gene. Trimming took off 0 bases at V and 1 base at J, with 9 bases between the two ends. Germline V CDR1 and CDR2: MGHRA, YSYEKL. The CDR3 is 15 amino acids.

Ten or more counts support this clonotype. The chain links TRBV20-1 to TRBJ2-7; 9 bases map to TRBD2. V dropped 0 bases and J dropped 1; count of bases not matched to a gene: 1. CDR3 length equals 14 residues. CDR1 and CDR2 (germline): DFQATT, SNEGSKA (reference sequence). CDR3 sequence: CSARDSGGSYEQYF. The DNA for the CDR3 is TGCAGTGCTAGAGATAGCGGGGGTTCCTACGAGCAGTACTTC.

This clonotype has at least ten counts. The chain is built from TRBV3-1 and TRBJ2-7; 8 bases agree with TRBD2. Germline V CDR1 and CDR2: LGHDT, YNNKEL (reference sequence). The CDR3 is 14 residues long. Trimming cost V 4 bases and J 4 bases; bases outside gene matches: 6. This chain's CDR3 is CASSRKRGPYEQYF. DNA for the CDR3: TGTGCCAGCAGCCGAAAGCGGGGGCCTTACGAGCAGTACTTC.

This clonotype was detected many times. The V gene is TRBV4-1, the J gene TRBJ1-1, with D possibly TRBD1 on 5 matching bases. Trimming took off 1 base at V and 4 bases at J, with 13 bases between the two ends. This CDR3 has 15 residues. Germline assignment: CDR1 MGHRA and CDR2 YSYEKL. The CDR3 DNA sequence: TGCGCCAGCAGCCAAGCTTTTAAGGGGATCACTGAAGCTTTCTTT. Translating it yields CASSQAFKGITEAFF.

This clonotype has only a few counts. The CDR3 nucleotides are TGTGCCAGCAGTTTAGGGTCAGGGGCCTCCTACGAGCAGTACTTC. This sequence encodes CASSLGSGASYEQYF. The rearrangement uses TRBV12-3 or TRBV12-4 and TRBJ2-7, with a weak D call TRBD1 (6 bases). With 1 base removed from V and 0 bases from J, the gap between germline ends came to 10 bases. The CDR3 has 15 residues.